A selection of T cell receptor beta chains follows, all from one sample in a study of Ad26.COV2.S vaccination and SARS-CoV-2 variants. Clones were read by immunoSEQ multiplex PCR, and TCRdb kept only the in-frame ones, dropping some. The sample contains 300,000 to 400,000 clones, about 86% of which appear only once. The input for sequencing was peripheral blood, taken in a trial of Ad26.COV2.S vaccine versus placebo. All receptors derive from a person between 18 and 65 years old who received the Ad26.COV2.S COVID-19 vaccine or a placebo. Both conserved end residues are part of each CDR3. Fields, in order: J gene, V gene, CDR3 protein.

TRBJ1-5 TRBV6-5 CASRTGSNQPQHF
TRBJ1-2 TRBV5-6 CASSLQGAIYGYTF
TRBJ2-3 TRBV6-2/TRBV6-3 CASSRLTSGSTDTQYF
TRBJ1-1 TRBV10-3 CAIRRDRDTEAFF
TRBJ2-7 TRBV6-1 CASSEAREWGYF
TRBJ2-1 TRBV10-2 CASITSDSYNEQFF
TRBJ1-2 TRBV7-2 CASSLARSNYGYTF
TRBJ2-5 TRBV6-1 CASSELAGGIQETQYF
TRBJ1-4 TRBV10-2 CASGPVSGEKLFF
TRBJ1-1 TRBV13 CASSHTLPGTGLTEAFF
TRBJ2-7 TRBV5-4 CASSKKTQGIPYEQYF
TRBJ1-1 TRBV20-1 CSASHTNTEAFF
TRBJ1-1 TRBV27 CAARTLGMNTEAFF
TRBJ2-3 TRBV5-6 CASSQPGRGDTQYF
TRBJ2-7 TRBV30 CAWTPRSGEQYF
TRBJ2-4 TRBV4-1 CASSQDTGVAKNIQYF
TRBJ2-7 TRBV28 CASSRTSQAYEQYF
TRBJ2-1 TRBV29-1 CSTPPRGLGEQFF
TRBJ1-1 TRBV5-1 CASSLVTGGKGEAFF
TRBJ1-5 TRBV18 CASSPPGGSQPQHF
TRBJ1-1 TRBV27 CASSLLGQNTEAFF
TRBJ1-2 TRBV5-1 CASNQAGGGAYGYTF
TRBJ1-2 TRBV6-4 CASRREPNGYTF
TRBJ1-4 TRBV3-1/TRBV3-2 CARKIQIFNEKLFF
TRBJ2-5 TRBV5-1 CASSLAGQAQGTQYF
TRBJ1-5 TRBV19 CASLNRREMSNQPQHF